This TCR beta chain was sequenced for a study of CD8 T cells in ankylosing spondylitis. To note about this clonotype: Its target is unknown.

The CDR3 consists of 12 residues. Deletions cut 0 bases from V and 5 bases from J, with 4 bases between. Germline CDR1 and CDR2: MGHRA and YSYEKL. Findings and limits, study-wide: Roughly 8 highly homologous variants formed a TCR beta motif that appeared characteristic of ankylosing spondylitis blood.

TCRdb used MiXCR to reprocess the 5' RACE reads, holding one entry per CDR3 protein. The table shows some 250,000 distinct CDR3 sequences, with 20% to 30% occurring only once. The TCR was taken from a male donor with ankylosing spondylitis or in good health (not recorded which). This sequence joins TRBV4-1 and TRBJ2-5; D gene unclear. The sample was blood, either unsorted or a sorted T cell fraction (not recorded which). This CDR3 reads CASSQDEETQYF. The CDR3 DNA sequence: TGCGCCAGCAGCCAAGATGAGGAGACCCAGTACTTC.